A selection of T cell receptor beta chains follows, all from one sample in a study of blood T cell repertoires in COVID-19. TCRdb keeps only in-frame clones here, not all; method: immunoSEQ multiplex PCR. The data show more than 100,000 clones, with around 79% seen just once and about 2.3% held by the top ten. The sequenced sample consisted of peripheral blood. The receptors shown here come from an older man with acute or convalescent COVID-19. Both conserved end residues are part of each CDR3. Each record gives: clone size, D gene, J gene, V gene, CDR3 protein, CDR3 DNA. The D gene is left open where the match is weak. Some rows mark clone size as missing; the rest say once, few, many or name a class of expanded clone.

- - TRBJ2-1 TRBV10-3 CAISDPGFNEQFF TGTGCCATCAGTGATCCAGGGTTTAATGAGCAGTTCTTC
- - TRBJ2-2 TRBV11-3 CASSQDTGELFF TGTGCCAGCAGCCAGGACACCGGGGAGCTGTTTTTT
- TRBD1 TRBJ1-2 TRBV5-6 CASSLPPGQGYGYTF TGTGCCAGCAGCTTGCCACCGGGACAGGGGTATGGCTACACCTTC
once TRBD1 TRBJ1-2 TRBV5-1 CASSGTGGAYYGYTF TGCGCCAGCAGTGGGACAGGGGGCGCTTACTATGGCTACACCTTC
few - TRBJ2-1 TRBV18 CASSPPQGSNEQFF TGTGCCAGCTCACCACCGCAGGGGTCCAATGAGCAGTTCTTC
- - TRBJ1-1 TRBV3-1/TRBV3-2 CASSQDRGRAFF TGTGCCAGCAGCCAAGACAGGGGACGAGCTTTCTTT
- TRBD2 TRBJ2-5 TRBV29-1 CSVELGLAETQYF TGCAGCGTTGAATTGGGACTAGCGGAGACCCAGTACTTC
- - TRBJ1-4 TRBV7-9 CASNPGGATNEKLFF TGTGCCAGCAACCCTGGGGGGGCAACTAATGAAAAACTGTTTTTT
- - TRBJ1-2 TRBV6-5 CASSLYSTGLAYGYTF TGTGCCAGCAGTTTATATTCGACAGGTTTGGCCTATGGCTACACCTTC
- TRBD1 TRBJ1-3 TRBV15 CATSRGITGGRSGNTIYF TGTGCCACCAGCAGAGGGATAACAGGGGGCAGAAGCGGAAACACCATATATTTT
- TRBD1 TRBJ2-6 TRBV19 CASSADRVGANVLTF TGTGCCAGTAGTGCGGACAGGGTAGGGGCCAACGTCCTGACTTTC
- TRBD1 TRBJ2-3 TRBV7-6 CASSGTERRTDTQYF TGTGCCAGCAGCGGGACAGAGCGTCGCACAGATACGCAGTATTTT
- - TRBJ2-1 TRBV7-2 CASSLSRDIYNEQFF TGTGCCAGCAGCTTGTCCCGGGACATATACAATGAGCAGTTCTTC
few - TRBJ1-1 TRBV18 CASKTSMNTEAFF TGTGCCTCAAAGACAAGCATGAACACTGAAGCTTTCTTT
- TRBD2 TRBJ2-2 TRBV7-6 CASSWAGGNTGELFF TGTGCCAGCAGCTGGGCGGGGGGTAACACCGGGGAGCTGTTTTTT
- TRBD1 TRBJ1-2 TRBV9 CASSPLGGQGRYGYTF TGTGCCAGCAGCCCCCTGGGGGGACAGGGTCGGTATGGCTACACCTTC
few TRBD2 TRBJ2-7 TRBV10-2 CASSDFGLAGALSYEQYF TGCGCCAGCAGTGATTTCGGACTAGCGGGGGCCCTCTCCTACGAGCAGTACTTC
- TRBD1 TRBJ1-5 TRBV4-2 CASSRTGGADQPQHF TGTGCCAGCAGCCGAACAGGGGGCGCGGATCAGCCCCAGCATTTT
- - TRBJ1-2 TRBV7-9 CASSLGSEGTHGYTF TGTGCCAGCAGCTTAGGGTCGGAGGGCACCCATGGCTACACCTTC
- - TRBJ1-1 TRBV19 CASSTGARNTEAFF TGTGCCAGTAGTACAGGGGCGAGAAACACTGAAGCTTTCTTT
- - TRBJ1-5 TRBV6-5 CASGAGYQPQHF TGTGCCAGTGGGGCTGGTTATCAGCCCCAGCATTTT
- TRBD1 TRBJ1-1 TRBV3-1/TRBV3-2 CASSPPGQINTEAFF TGTGCCAGCAGCCCCCCGGGACAGATCAACACTGAAGCTTTCTTT
few TRBD2 TRBJ2-1 TRBV5-4 CASSPLSGEYYNEQFF TGTGCCAGCAGCCCTCTTAGCGGGGAATACTACAATGAGCAGTTCTTC
- TRBD2 TRBJ2-3 TRBV5-4 CASSLWGTSGGTKGKDTQYF TGTGCCAGCAGCTTGTGGGGGACTAGCGGGGGTACCAAGGGGAAAGATACGCAGTATTTT
- - TRBJ2-5 TRBV15 CATSRTISETQYF TGTGCCACCAGCCGGACTATATCCGAGACCCAGTACTTC
- - TRBJ2-7 TRBV24-1 CATRGLADEQYF TGTGCCACCAGGGGACTCGCTGACGAGCAGTACTTC
- TRBD1 TRBJ2-2 TRBV6-5 CASTSGTANTGELFF TGTGCCAGCACCTCCGGGACAGCGAACACCGGGGAGCTGTTTTTT
- TRBD1 TRBJ1-1 TRBV6-5 CASGGQGFTEAFF TGTGCCAGCGGCGGACAGGGTTTCACTGAAGCTTTCTTT
- - TRBJ1-1 TRBV4-3 CASSRRAGGGGTEAFF TGCGCCAGCAGCCGGCGGGCGGGAGGCGGAGGGACTGAAGCTTTCTTT
- - TRBJ2-2 TRBV6-1 CASSGQDTTLTGELFF TGTGCCAGCAGTGGACAGGACACCACACTTACCGGGGAGCTGTTTTTT
- TRBD1 TRBJ1-6 TRBV9 CASSWGQNNSPLHF TGTGCCAGCAGCTGGGGACAGAATAATTCACCCCTCCACTTT
- - TRBJ1-2 TRBV5-4 CASSLPDRRFYGYTF TGTGCCAGCAGCTTGCCCGATCGGAGATTCTATGGCTACACCTTC
- TRBD1 TRBJ1-1 TRBV12-5 CASGPSWTGVAEAFF TGTGCTAGTGGTCCGAGCTGGACAGGGGTGGCTGAAGCTTTCTTT
- TRBD2 TRBJ2-1 TRBV11-2 CASSPLVAGGLVNEQFF TGTGCCAGCAGCCCCTTGGTCGCGGGGGGCCTCGTGAATGAGCAGTTCTTC
- - TRBJ2-3 TRBV3-1/TRBV3-2 CASSQEFRLTDTQYF TGTGCCAGCAGCCAAGAATTTAGATTGACAGATACGCAGTATTTT
- TRBD1 TRBJ1-5 TRBV11-1 CASSLGQGISQPQHF TGTGCCAGCAGCTTGGGACAGGGGATTAGTCAGCCCCAGCATTTT
once - TRBJ2-1 TRBV28 CASRVRDTSYNEQFF TGTGCCAGCAGAGTCCGGGACACCTCTTACAATGAGCAGTTCTTC
- - TRBJ1-2 TRBV6-5 CASSPTQDGYTF TGTGCCAGCAGTCCAACACAGGATGGCTACACCTTC
few - TRBJ1-6 TRBV28 CASSLLNSPLHF TGTGCCAGCAGTCTCCTCAATTCACCCCTCCACTTT
- - TRBJ2-3 TRBV19 CASSPDGRTQYF TGTGCCAGTAGCCCCGATGGGAGGACGCAGTATTTT
- - TRBJ1-5 TRBV19 CASSIRGQGNQPQHF TGTGCCAGTAGTATCCGTGGTCAGGGCAATCAGCCCCAGCATTTT
few TRBD1 TRBJ2-7 TRBV5-4 CASSLVSGGNGAPYEQYF TGTGCCAGCAGCTTGGTTTCAGGGGGCAATGGGGCTCCCTACGAGCAGTACTTC
few TRBD2 TRBJ2-1 TRBV6-4 CASTKSGAEADEQFF TGTGCCAGCACAAAAAGCGGGGCGGAGGCCGATGAGCAGTTCTTC
- TRBD1 TRBJ1-5 TRBV5-6 CASSHGQGPIDNQPQHF TGTGCCAGCAGCCATGGACAGGGGCCTATTGACAATCAGCCCCAGCATTTT
many TRBD1 TRBJ2-5 TRBV10-3 CAIRRTGQYQETQYF TGTGCCATCAGAAGGACAGGGCAGTACCAAGAGACCCAGTACTTC
once - TRBJ2-2 TRBV19 CASRWGQNTGELFF TGTGCCAGTAGATGGGGACAGAACACCGGGGAGCTGTTTTTT
- - TRBJ2-3 TRBV9 CASSYSTDTQYF TGTGCCAGCAGTTACTCCACAGATACGCAGTATTTT
once - TRBJ1-2 TRBV24-1 CATSDHRSGYGYTF TGTGCCACCAGTGACCACAGGTCGGGCTATGGCTACACCTTC
- TRBD2 TRBJ2-1 TRBV2 CASISGSGRNEQFF TGTGCCAGCATTTCGGGGAGCGGGAGGAATGAGCAGTTCTTC
few - TRBJ1-2 TRBV7-9 CASSTSRGGYYGYTF TGTGCCAGCAGCACATCCAGAGGCGGGTACTATGGCTACACCTTC
few TRBD1 TRBJ2-7 TRBV18 CASSPGRTGAYEQYF TGTGCCAGCTCACCGGGCCGGACAGGGGCCTACGAGCAGTACTTC
- - TRBJ1-3 TRBV7-9 CASSLGGFSSGNTIYF TGTGCCAGCAGCTTAGGAGGGTTTAGCTCTGGAAACACCATATATTTT
- TRBD1 TRBJ2-7 TRBV4-3 CASSATGTGIDEQYF TGCGCCAGCAGCGCAACCGGGACAGGGATCGACGAGCAGTACTTC
- - TRBJ1-1 TRBV25-1 CASMAPVKPEAFF TGTGCCAGCATGGCCCCTGTGAAACCTGAAGCTTTCTTT
- - TRBJ2-2 TRBV12-3/TRBV12-4 CASTRDTGELFF TGTGCCAGCACCCGGGACACCGGGGAGCTGTTTTTT
- - TRBJ2-3 TRBV27 CASSLIRRTDTQYF TGTGCCAGCAGTCTAATTCGCCGCACAGATACGCAGTATTTT
- - TRBJ2-1 TRBV19 CASMSRVPYNEQFF TGTGCCAGTATGAGCAGGGTCCCCTACAATGAGCAGTTCTTC
- TRBD2 TRBJ2-3 TRBV13 CASSRLAGRTDTQYF TGTGCCAGCAGCCGACTAGCGGGTCGCACAGATACGCAGTATTTT